A single sample gave rise to the 5 T cell receptor beta chains below, sequenced in a study of shared clonotypes between healthy human individuals. Produced via immunoSEQ multiplex PCR; TCRdb's table is partial and in-frame only. The sample has about 190,000 clones; 60% to 75% are singletons. The sequenced sample consisted of memory CD4+ T cells sorted from blood. Subset in this sample: CD45RA-negative fraction. The receptors come from a man aged 25-40 years in good health.

V usage is TRBV7-2 and J usage is TRBJ2-1, with D tentatively TRBD1 or TRBD2 (5 bases each). CDR3 size: 15 residues. The germline gives CDR1 SGHTA, CDR2 FQGNSA. The V end lost 5 bases, the J end lost 7 bases, and 18 bases lay between the germline ends. The CDR3 nucleotides read TGTGCCAGCAGCCCCGGGGACCCCCCGCGGAATGAGCAGTTCTTC. Its protein is CASSPGDPPRNEQFF.

The rearrangement uses TRBV7-6 and TRBJ2-3, with TRBD2 as a possible D gene (5 bases). Per germline, CDR1 SGHVS and CDR2 FNYEAQ. V dropped 6 bases and J dropped 2 bases, with 12 bases sitting between them. The CDR3 consists of 14 residues. CDR3 amino acids: CASRLARDTDTQYF. CDR3 DNA sequence: TGTGCCAGCAGGCTAGCTCGGGACACAGATACGCAGTATTTT.

This clone has ten or more counts. The same CDR3 also results from other DNA sequences found in this sample. The V and J genes are TRBV5-1 and TRBJ2-1; TRBD2 aligns across 11 bases. V shed 2 bases and J 4 bases; nucleotides not matched to a gene: 5. The CDR3 has 16 amino acids. The germline CDR1 and CDR2 sequences are SGHRS and YFSETQ. CDR3 region: CASSLLAGDGYNEQFF. The CDR3 coding sequence is TGCGCCAGCAGCTTACTAGCGGGAGACGGATACAATGAGCAGTTCTTC.

V gene TRBV28 combines with J gene TRBJ1-4; D ambiguous. CDR3 length: 11 residues. CDR1 and CDR2 from the germline V gene are MDHEN and SYDVKM. Trimming shortened V by 3 bases and J by 8 bases, and 4 bases separated the two germline ends. CDR3 region: CASSLGEKLFF. As DNA, the CDR3 is TGTGCCAGCAGTTTGGGGGAAAAACTGTTTTTT.

This chain links TRBV5-4 with TRBJ2-7, with D perhaps assigned TRBD1 or TRBD2 (5 bases each). The V gene's germline CDR1 is SGHNT and CDR2 YYREEE (reference sequence). The CDR3 consists of 15 residues. The V gene lost 7 bases and the J gene lost 0 bases, with 17 bases spanning the gap. The chain's CDR3 is CASSRGSDSSYEQYF. The CDR3 region has the DNA TGTGCCAGCTCACGAGGGAGCGACAGCTCCTACGAGCAGTACTTC.